Listed below are T cell receptor beta chains from one sample, sequenced in a study of blood T cell repertoires in COVID-19. Sequencing was performed with immunoSEQ multiplex PCR; in TCRdb, only in-frame clones are kept and a portion is missing. This sample has 300,000 or so clones; more than 75% occur once, and the top ten carry more than 9%. The sample was PBMCs or T cells enriched from blood (not recorded which). These TCRs come from a woman under 30 who had recovered from COVID-19. CDR3s include the opening cysteine and the closing phenylalanine or tryptophan. A D gene is named only where the DNA matches it firmly. Size tells how often a clone was seen (once, few, many) or the class of an expanded clone, and some rows leave it out.

V gene	clone size	D gene	J gene	CDR3 protein	CDR3 DNA
TRBV18	once	NA	TRBJ2-2	CASSPMETNTGELFF	TGTGCCAGCTCACCTATGGAGACGAACACCGGGGAGCTGTTTTTT
TRBV30	NA	NA	TRBJ2-3	CAWSVDSYTDTQYF	TGTGCCTGGAGTGTAGACTCTTACACAGATACGCAGTATTTT
TRBV24-1	NA	NA	TRBJ1-5	CATSASTGIGQPQHF	TGTGCCACCAGTGCTTCCACAGGGATCGGGCAGCCCCAGCATTTT
TRBV5-6	NA	NA	TRBJ1-2	CASSLLQADNYGYTF	TGTGCCAGCAGCTTGCTACAGGCGGATAACTATGGCTACACCTTC
TRBV29-1	NA	NA	TRBJ2-1	CSGSRVPGDEQFF	TGCAGCGGTAGCCGGGTCCCAGGGGATGAGCAGTTCTTC
TRBV4-1	once	TRBD2	TRBJ2-3	CASSLLAGGHKSGDTQYF	TGCGCCAGCAGCTTACTAGCGGGAGGCCATAAATCGGGAGATACGCAGTATTTT
TRBV6-5	NA	NA	TRBJ1-2	CASSYMGLDGYTF	TGTGCCAGCAGTTATATGGGGCTGGATGGCTACACCTTC
TRBV29-1	few	NA	TRBJ2-1	CSVPFLGGSAYNEQFF	TGCAGCGTCCCGTTTTTAGGGGGAAGCGCCTACAATGAGCAGTTCTTC
TRBV5-1	NA	NA	TRBJ2-7	CASSFGTRSSYEQYF	TGCGCCAGCAGCTTCGGGACAAGAAGCTCCTACGAGCAGTACTTC
TRBV27	once	TRBD2	TRBJ2-7	CASSSLAGGYEQYF	TGTGCCAGCAGTTCACTAGCGGGGGGGTACGAGCAGTACTTC
TRBV5-4	NA	TRBD1	TRBJ1-2	CASSVGTGGNYGYTF	TGTGCCAGCAGCGTGGGCACAGGGGGTAACTATGGCTACACCTTC
TRBV19	few	NA	TRBJ2-3	CASGAGTDTQYF	TGTGCCAGTGGGGCGGGGACAGATACGCAGTATTTT
TRBV27	once	NA	TRBJ2-7	CASSPNPPYEQYF	TGTGCCAGCAGTCCCAATCCCCCCTACGAGCAGTACTTC
TRBV4-2	NA	TRBD1	TRBJ1-1	CASSQVGDREAFF	TGTGCCAGCAGCCAAGTGGGAGACAGGGAGGCTTTCTTT
TRBV18	NA	NA	TRBJ2-7	CASSPTYEQYF	TGTGCCAGCTCACCCACCTACGAGCAGTACTTC
TRBV3-1/TRBV3-2	once	NA	TRBJ2-1	CASSQDGGEQFF	TGTGCCAGCAGCCAAGACGGCGGAGAGCAGTTCTTC
TRBV9	NA	TRBD1	TRBJ2-1	CASSVSGQASYNEQFF	TGTGCCAGCAGCGTATCCGGACAGGCCTCCTACAATGAGCAGTTCTTC
TRBV28	NA	TRBD2	TRBJ2-3	CASSFAGEARMAQYF	TGTGCCAGCAGTTTTGCGGGAGAGGCTCGAATGGCGCAGTATTTT
TRBV11-2	once	NA	TRBJ1-3	CASSYRGNTIYF	TGTGCCAGCAGCTACAGGGGAAACACCATATATTTT
TRBV15	NA	NA	TRBJ1-3	CATSRLRQLSGNTIYF	TGTGCCACCAGCAGACTTAGACAGCTCTCTGGAAACACCATATATTTT
TRBV28	few	NA	TRBJ1-4	CASSTRRDSDEKLFF	TGTGCCAGCAGTACCAGACGGGACTCAGACGAAAAACTGTTTTTT
TRBV4-1	NA	NA	TRBJ1-1	CASSQGATEAFF	TGCGCCAGCAGCCAGGGGGCGACTGAAGCTTTCTTT
TRBV6-5	NA	NA	TRBJ2-7	CASSYSVVPGYEQYF	TGTGCCAGCAGTTACTCGGTGGTCCCGGGCTACGAGCAGTACTTC
TRBV3-1/TRBV3-2	NA	NA	TRBJ1-5	CASSQDQGSNQPQHF	TGTGCCAGCAGCCAAGATCAGGGAAGCAATCAGCCCCAGCATTTT
TRBV3-1/TRBV3-2	NA	NA	TRBJ2-7	CASSPREGPYEQYF	TGTGCCAGCAGCCCGCGGGAAGGTCCCTACGAGCAGTACTTC
TRBV7-3	NA	TRBD2	TRBJ2-1	CASSLRGLAINEQFF	TGTGCCAGCAGCTTAAGGGGACTAGCGATCAATGAGCAGTTCTTC
TRBV4-1	NA	TRBD1	TRBJ2-7	CASQGTGSYEQYF	TGCGCCAGCCAAGGGACAGGCTCCTACGAGCAGTACTTC
TRBV11-3	once	TRBD2	TRBJ2-7	CASSFGGTSEIYEQYF	TGTGCCAGCAGCTTTGGCGGGACTAGCGAGATCTACGAGCAGTACTTC
TRBV5-8	NA	NA	TRBJ1-2	CASSLTSFGEDYGYTF	TGTGCCAGCAGCTTAACTTCTTTCGGGGAGGACTATGGCTACACCTTC
TRBV6-5	NA	TRBD2	TRBJ2-2	CASSRDYDNTGELFF	TGTGCCAGCAGCCGGGACTACGACAACACCGGGGAGCTGTTTTTT
TRBV24-1	NA	NA	TRBJ2-1	CATKDGSSYNEQFF	TGTGCCACCAAGGACGGGAGCTCCTACAATGAGCAGTTCTTC
TRBV3-1/TRBV3-2	NA	TRBD1	TRBJ1-2	CASSHAGQDTF	TGTGCCAGCAGCCACGCAGGACAGGACACCTTC
TRBV28	NA	NA	TRBJ1-4	CASSTPGRPNEKLFF	TGTGCCAGCAGTACCCCTGGGAGGCCAAATGAAAAACTGTTTTTT
TRBV25-1	NA	TRBD2	TRBJ2-7	CASRTSGSYEQYF	TGTGCCAGTCGGACTAGCGGGAGCTACGAGCAGTACTTC
TRBV4-1	NA	TRBD1	TRBJ2-3	CASSQKQGAPDTQYF	TGCGCCAGCAGCCAGAAGCAGGGGGCCCCAGATACGCAGTATTTT
TRBV5-4	once	NA	TRBJ1-2	CASSGGGVNYGYTF	TGTGCCAGCAGCGGAGGAGGGGTAAACTATGGCTACACCTTC
TRBV24-1	NA	TRBD1	TRBJ2-7	CATQTGTGAYEQYF	TGTGCCACCCAGACCGGGACAGGGGCCTACGAGCAGTACTTC
TRBV7-9	once	NA	TRBJ1-1	CASSLVGPDHPSTEAFF	TGTGCCAGCAGCTTAGTGGGGCCCGACCACCCAAGCACTGAAGCTTTCTTT
TRBV4-1	NA	TRBD1	TRBJ1-2	CASSLSTSGDRGYGYTF	TGCGCCAGCAGCCTGTCGACAAGCGGTGACAGGGGGTATGGCTACACCTTC
TRBV9	NA	TRBD1	TRBJ1-3	CASARTQTGGHGNTIYF	TGTGCCAGCGCCCGCACCCAGACAGGGGGCCACGGAAACACCATATATTTT
TRBV9	NA	NA	TRBJ2-7	CASSVAGGAAYEQYF	TGTGCCAGCAGCGTAGCTGGGGGGGCAGCGTACGAGCAGTACTTC
TRBV2	NA	NA	TRBJ1-1	CASTDDTDTEAFF	TGTGCCAGCACCGATGACACAGACACTGAAGCTTTCTTT
TRBV7-7	NA	NA	TRBJ2-5	CASSLSFEPREETQYF	TGTGCCAGCAGCTTAAGCTTTGAGCCCAGGGAAGAGACCCAGTACTTC
TRBV30	NA	NA	TRBJ1-4	CAWSVTRTNEKLFF	TGTGCCTGGAGTGTAACTCGGACTAATGAAAAACTGTTTTTT
TRBV30	NA	TRBD1	TRBJ1-6	CAWSYTTGRNSPLHF	TGTGCCTGGAGTTACACGACAGGGAGGAATTCACCCCTCCACTTT
TRBV9	NA	TRBD2	TRBJ2-2	CASSGRTSGNTGELFF	TGTGCCAGCAGCGGCCGGACTAGCGGGAACACCGGGGAGCTGTTTTTT
TRBV28	NA	NA	TRBJ1-1	CASLTGQNTEAFF	TGTGCCAGCCTTACCGGACAGAACACTGAAGCTTTCTTT
TRBV4-1	NA	TRBD2	TRBJ2-3	CASSQEPRLRAGVTDTQYF	TGCGCCAGCAGCCAAGAACCGCGTCTCCGAGCGGGGGTCACAGATACGCAGTATTTT
TRBV3-1/TRBV3-2	NA	TRBD2	TRBJ2-2	CASSQIAGLGELFF	TGTGCCAGCAGCCAGATAGCGGGGCTTGGGGAGCTGTTTTTT
TRBV7-2	NA	TRBD1	TRBJ2-1	CASSYDRGSYNEQFF	TGTGCCAGCAGCTACGACAGGGGCTCCTACAATGAGCAGTTCTTC
TRBV15	NA	NA	TRBJ1-5	CATTTGTSDQPQHF	TGTGCCACCACAACCGGGACATCGGATCAGCCCCAGCATTTT
TRBV19	NA	NA	TRBJ1-5	CASSSWGTEEWNQPQHF	TGTGCCAGTAGTTCTTGGGGCACAGAGGAATGGAATCAGCCCCAGCATTTT
TRBV9	NA	TRBD1	TRBJ1-1	CASSVGQGGRTEAFF	TGTGCCAGCAGCGTAGGACAGGGGGGACGCACTGAAGCTTTCTTT
TRBV6-5	NA	TRBD1	TRBJ1-2	CASSTGTGGVYGYTF	TGTGCCAGCAGTACTGGGACAGGGGGAGTCTATGGCTACACCTTC
TRBV16	few	TRBD1	TRBJ1-1	CASSQTDRMNTEAFF	TGTGCCAGCAGCCAAACGGACAGGATGAACACTGAAGCTTTCTTT
TRBV6-1	NA	NA	TRBJ1-5	CASSVGRGGGNQPQHF	TGTGCCAGCAGTGTCGGACGGGGAGGAGGCAATCAGCCCCAGCATTTT
TRBV5-6	NA	TRBD1	TRBJ2-7	CASSPPGQESYEQYF	TGTGCCAGCAGCCCACCGGGACAGGAGTCCTACGAGCAGTACTTC